The 16 T cell receptor beta chains given below trace back to one sample, sequenced in a study of beta chain features in type 1 diabetes. The isolated RNA, all of it, was reverse transcribed, so expressed TCRB transcripts were what got sequenced. Libraries were prepared by immunoSEQ multiplex PCR; TCRdb keeps only in-frame clonotypes and omits some of them. The sample records some 100,000 clones, roughly 43% being singletons. Specimen: stem cell memory CD4+ T cells from blood. The receptors come from a woman between 18 and 30 years old in good health.

The table lists this clone with a few counts. V is TRBV30 and J is TRBJ2-4; 11 bases line up with TRBD1. The CDR3 contains 16 residues. The V segment lost 2 bases and the J segment 4 bases; nucleotides outside the gene matches: 7. Germline assignment: CDR1 GTSNPN and CDR2 SVGIG (reference sequence). CDR3 in amino acids: CAWSYSGTGGKNIQYF. CDR3 nucleotide sequence: TGTGCCTGGAGTTACTCCGGGACAGGGGGTAAAAACATTCAGTACTTC.

The rearrangement joins TRBV28 to TRBJ1-1, with D possibly being TRBD1 (5 bases). This CDR3 has 14 amino acids. V was shortened by 5 bases and J by 1 base, with 11 bases between the two germline ends. Germline CDR1 and CDR2: MDHEN and SYDVKM. The CDR3 loop reads CASSVGHTNTEAFF. Here the CDR3 DNA reads TGTGCCAGCAGTGTTGGACATACGAACACTGAAGCTTTCTTT.

The genes are TRBV7-8 and TRBJ1-4; 9 bases agree with TRBD1. V dropped 4 bases and J dropped 0; count of bases not matched to a gene: 6. CDR3 length: 17 residues. Germline V lookup: CDR1 SGHVS, CDR2 FQNEAQ. The CDR3 DNA reads as TGTGCCAGCAGCTACGGACAGGGGTATCCAACTAATGAAAAACTGTTTTTT. Its protein product is CASSYGQGYPTNEKLFF.

The genes are TRBV28 and TRBJ1-5; tentatively, D is TRBD1 (6 bases). Germline-derived CDR1 and CDR2 are MDHEN and SYDVKM. V lost 4 bases to trimming and J lost 6 bases, with 16 bases between them. The CDR3 has 15 residues. The CDR3 bases are TGTGCCAGCAGTTCAACAGGGCTTTATGGTCAGCCCCAGCATTTT. Translating gives CASSSTGLYGQPQHF.

The rearrangement uses TRBV4-2 and TRBJ2-1, with TRBD2 identical over 10 bases. Germline CDR1 reads LGHNA; CDR2 reads YNFKEQ. The CDR3 loop spans 17 amino acids. J gave up 7 bases and V 3 bases, and 12 bases lay outside the gene matches. CDR3 loop: CASSQQTSGDSGNEQFF. The CDR3 coding sequence is TGTGCCAGCAGCCAGCAAACTAGCGGGGACTCCGGGAATGAGCAGTTCTTC.

The chain combines TRBV28 with TRBJ2-7, with TRBD2 identical over 7 bases. V shed 7 bases, J shed 6 bases, and the junction held 15 bases outside the gene matches. The CDR3 is 15 residues long. Germline V lookup: CDR1 MDHEN, CDR2 SYDVKM. The DNA of the CDR3 is TGTGCCAGCATTCTCCCCCCAGCGGGAATCGGCGAGCAGTACTTC. This codes for CASILPPAGIGEQYF.

The CDR3, as DNA: TGCGCCAGCAGCCCCCCCGGTAGCGGGATGAAAGAGACCCAGTACTTC. Translation gives CASSPPGSGMKETQYF. The rearrangement links TRBV5-1 to TRBJ2-5; TRBD2 matches at 8 bases. With 4 bases clipped from V and 3 bases from J, the junction kept 11 bases outside the gene matches. The length of the CDR3 is 16 residues. The germline gives CDR1 SGHRS, CDR2 YFSETQ.

This clone has only one observation. The J gene is TRBJ1-2, the V gene TRBV28; 7 positions agree with TRBD1. V trimming: 6 bases; J trimming: 2 bases; junction bases outside the gene matches: 6. The CDR3 is 14 amino acids. CDR1 and CDR2 (germline): MDHEN, SYDVKM. The CDR3 DNA reads as TGTGCCAGCAGAGGGGGACAGACCAACTATGGCTACACCTTC. Protein sequence: CASRGGQTNYGYTF.

The CDR3 loop reads CASSYRTVNQPQHF. In nucleotides, the CDR3 is TGTGCCAGCAGTTACAGAACGGTCAATCAGCCCCAGCATTTT. This sequence joins TRBV6-6 and TRBJ1-5; D gene uncertain. The CDR3 consists of 14 residues. Trimming shortened V by 2 bases and J by 3 bases, and 8 bases separated the two germline ends. CDR1 MNHNY and CDR2 SVGAGI come from the germline V gene (reference sequence).

The chain couples TRBV28 to TRBJ2-1; D is perhaps TRBD1 (6 bases). V was clipped by 3 bases and J by 6 bases, with 21 bases between them. Germline CDR1 and CDR2: MDHEN and SYDVKM. The CDR3 is 17 residues long. The CDR3 is CASSLLSGHFIPNEQFF. The CDR3 region has the DNA TGTGCCAGCAGTTTGCTTTCGGGACACTTCATCCCCAATGAGCAGTTCTTC.

The chain combines TRBV19 with TRBJ1-5, with D perhaps matching TRBD1 (6 bases). The length of the CDR3 is 13 residues. V was shortened by 5 bases and J by 4 bases, with 9 bases between the two germline ends. The germline CDR1 and CDR2 sequences are LNHDA and SQIVND (reference sequence). The CDR3 loop is CASSPTGNQPQHF. The CDR3 coding sequence is TGTGCCAGTAGTCCCACAGGGAATCAGCCCCAGCATTTT.

The rearrangement uses TRBV19 and TRBJ2-7, with 7 bases lining up with TRBD2. The CDR3 contains 16 residues. With 4 bases clipped from V and 4 bases from J, the junction kept 13 bases outside the gene matches. Germline CDR1 LNHDA, CDR2 SQIVND (reference sequence). CDR3 coding DNA: TGTGCCAGTAGTACCCATGGTAGCGGGTATTCGTACGAGCAGTACTTC. It is translated as CASSTHGSGYSYEQYF.

This clone was seen once. V is TRBV4-1 and J is TRBJ2-1; 10 nucleotides agree with TRBD2. The trim removed 0 bases at V and 9 bases at J, leaving 11 bases unmatched. Per the germline V gene, CDR1 is MGHRA and CDR2 is YSYEKL. The CDR3 runs to 17 residues. The CDR3 loop is CASSQDLGLAEEGEQFF. DNA for the CDR3: TGCGCCAGCAGCCAAGATCTAGGACTAGCGGAAGAGGGTGAGCAGTTCTTC.

V is TRBV6-6 and J is TRBJ2-1; 8 nucleotides line up with TRBD1. This CDR3 region has 12 residues. The V gene's germline CDR1 is MNHNY and CDR2 SVGAGI (reference sequence). J lost 9 bases, V lost 5 bases, and 3 bases had no gene match. The CDR3 loop reads CASSQTGGEQFF. The CDR3, as DNA: TGTGCCAGCAGTCAAACAGGGGGTGAGCAGTTCTTC.

V is TRBV19 and J is TRBJ1-1, with D perhaps TRBD1 (6 bases). The CDR3 sequence is 14 residues long. V was trimmed by 9 bases and J by 3 bases, leaving 17 bases between them. Germline V gives CDR1 LNHDA, CDR2 SQIVND (reference sequence). As DNA, the CDR3 is TGTGCCAGCCTTAGGCGGGGGCCGGACACTGAAGCTTTCTTT. Translation gives CASLRRGPDTEAFF.

The CDR3: CASSLVTANTEAFF. Here the CDR3 DNA reads TGCGCCAGCAGTTTAGTGACAGCGAACACTGAAGCTTTCTTT. V is TRBV5-1 and J is TRBJ1-1, with D possibly TRBD1 on 5 matching bases. CDR1 and CDR2 from the germline V gene are SGHRS and YFSETQ. The CDR3 is 14 amino acids. Trimming stripped 5 bases from V and 1 base from J, with 12 bases between.